The subject of this entry is one T cell receptor (beta chain). The data were taken from a study of shared clonotypes between healthy human individuals. Germline V gives CDR1 SGHTA, CDR2 FQGNSA. This CDR3 is 15 amino acids long. V lost 4 bases to trimming and J lost 2 bases; unmatched junction nucleotides: 5. At deep level, the assay was performed. Per sorted-subset replicate PCR, input was about 180 ng DNA, representing roughly 30,000 T cell genomes. Repertoires were generated with immunoSEQ multiplex PCR, while TCRdb's copy carries only in-frame clones and drops some. The table records nearly 750,000 clones, roughly 72% of them present only once.

This receptor was obtained from a woman aged 25 to 39 in good health. This rearrangement joins TRBV7-2 to TRBJ2-3; 8 bases line up with TRBD1. The sequenced sample was memory CD4+ T cells sorted from blood. Stated subset: CD45RA-negative fraction. CDR3 amino acids: CASSYGQGYTDTQYF. CDR3 nucleotide sequence: TGTGCCAGCAGCTACGGACAGGGATACACAGATACGCAGTATTTT.